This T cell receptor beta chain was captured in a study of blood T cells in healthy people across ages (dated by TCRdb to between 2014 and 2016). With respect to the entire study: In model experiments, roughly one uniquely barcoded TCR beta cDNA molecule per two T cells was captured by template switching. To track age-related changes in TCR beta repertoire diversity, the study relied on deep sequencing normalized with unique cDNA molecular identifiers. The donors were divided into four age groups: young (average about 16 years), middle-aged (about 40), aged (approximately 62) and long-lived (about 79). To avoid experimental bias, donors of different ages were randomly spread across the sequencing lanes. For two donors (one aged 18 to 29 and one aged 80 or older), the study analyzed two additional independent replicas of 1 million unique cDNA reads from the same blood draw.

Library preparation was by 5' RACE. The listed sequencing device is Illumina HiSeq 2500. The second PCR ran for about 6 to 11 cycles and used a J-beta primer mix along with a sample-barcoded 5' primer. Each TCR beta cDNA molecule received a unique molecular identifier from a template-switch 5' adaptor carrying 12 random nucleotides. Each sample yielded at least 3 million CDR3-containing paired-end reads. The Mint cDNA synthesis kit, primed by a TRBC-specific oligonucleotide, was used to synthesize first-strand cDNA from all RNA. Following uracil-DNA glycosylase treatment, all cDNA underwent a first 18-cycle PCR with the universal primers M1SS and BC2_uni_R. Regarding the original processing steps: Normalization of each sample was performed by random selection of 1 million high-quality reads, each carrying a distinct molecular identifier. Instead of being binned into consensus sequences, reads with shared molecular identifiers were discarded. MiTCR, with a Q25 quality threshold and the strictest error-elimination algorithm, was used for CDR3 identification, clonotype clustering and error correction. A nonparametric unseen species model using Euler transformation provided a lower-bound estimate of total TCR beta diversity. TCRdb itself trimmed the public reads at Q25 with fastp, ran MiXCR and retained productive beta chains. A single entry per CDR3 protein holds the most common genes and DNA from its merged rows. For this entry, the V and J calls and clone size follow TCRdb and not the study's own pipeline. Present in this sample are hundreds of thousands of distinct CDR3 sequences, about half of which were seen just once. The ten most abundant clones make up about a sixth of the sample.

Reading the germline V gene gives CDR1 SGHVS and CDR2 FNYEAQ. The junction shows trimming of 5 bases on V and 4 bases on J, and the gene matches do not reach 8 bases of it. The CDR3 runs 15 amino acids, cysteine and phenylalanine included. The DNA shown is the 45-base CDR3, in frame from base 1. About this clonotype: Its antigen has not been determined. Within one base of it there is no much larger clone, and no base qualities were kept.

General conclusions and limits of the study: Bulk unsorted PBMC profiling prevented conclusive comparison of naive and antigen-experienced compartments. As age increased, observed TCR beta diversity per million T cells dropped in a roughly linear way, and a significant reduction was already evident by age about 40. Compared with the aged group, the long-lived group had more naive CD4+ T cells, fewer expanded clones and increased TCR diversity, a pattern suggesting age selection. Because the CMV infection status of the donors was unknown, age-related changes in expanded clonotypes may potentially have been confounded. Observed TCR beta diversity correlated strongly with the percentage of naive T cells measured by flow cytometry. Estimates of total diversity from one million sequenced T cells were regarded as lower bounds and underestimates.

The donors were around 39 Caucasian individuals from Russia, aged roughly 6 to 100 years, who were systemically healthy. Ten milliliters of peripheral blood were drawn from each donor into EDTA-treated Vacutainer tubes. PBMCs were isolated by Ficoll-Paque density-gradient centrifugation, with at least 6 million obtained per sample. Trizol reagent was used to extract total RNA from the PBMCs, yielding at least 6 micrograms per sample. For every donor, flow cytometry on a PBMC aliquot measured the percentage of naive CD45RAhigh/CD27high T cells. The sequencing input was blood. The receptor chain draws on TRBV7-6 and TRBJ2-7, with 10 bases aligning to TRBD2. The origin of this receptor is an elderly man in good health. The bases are TGTGCCAGCAGCCCTGGGACTAGCGCGGGGTACGAGCAGTACTTC. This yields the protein CASSPGTSAGYEQYF.